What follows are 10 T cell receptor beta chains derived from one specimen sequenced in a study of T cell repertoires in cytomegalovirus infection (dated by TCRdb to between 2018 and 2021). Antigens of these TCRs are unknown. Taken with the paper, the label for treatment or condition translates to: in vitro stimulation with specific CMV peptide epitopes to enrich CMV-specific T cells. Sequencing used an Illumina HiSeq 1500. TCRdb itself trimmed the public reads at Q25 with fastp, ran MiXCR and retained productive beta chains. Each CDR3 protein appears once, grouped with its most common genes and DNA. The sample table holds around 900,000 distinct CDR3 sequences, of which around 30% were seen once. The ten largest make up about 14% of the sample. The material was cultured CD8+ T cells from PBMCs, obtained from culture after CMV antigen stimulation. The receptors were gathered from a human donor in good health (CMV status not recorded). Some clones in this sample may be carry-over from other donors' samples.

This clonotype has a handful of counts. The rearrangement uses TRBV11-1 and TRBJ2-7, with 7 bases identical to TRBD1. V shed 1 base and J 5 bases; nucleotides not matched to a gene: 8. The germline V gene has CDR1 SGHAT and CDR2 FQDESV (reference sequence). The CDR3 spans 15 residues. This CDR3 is CASSLEGQGDHEQYV. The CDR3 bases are TGTGCCAGCAGCTTAGAAGGTCAGGGGGACCACGAGCAGTACGTC.

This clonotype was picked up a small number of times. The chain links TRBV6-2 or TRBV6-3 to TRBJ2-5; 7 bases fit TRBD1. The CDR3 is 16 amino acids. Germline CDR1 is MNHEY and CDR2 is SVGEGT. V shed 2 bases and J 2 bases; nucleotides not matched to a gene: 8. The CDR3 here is CASSYRTDRSQETQYF. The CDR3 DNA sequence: TGTGCCAGCAGTTACAGAACGGACAGGTCACAAGAGACCCAGTACTTC.

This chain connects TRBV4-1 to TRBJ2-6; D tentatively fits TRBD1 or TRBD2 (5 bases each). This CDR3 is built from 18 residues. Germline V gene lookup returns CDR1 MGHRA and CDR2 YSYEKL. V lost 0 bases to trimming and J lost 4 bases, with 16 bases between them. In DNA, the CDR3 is TGCGCCAGCAGCCAAGATGGCCTACGGGGCTGGGGGGCCAACGTCCTGACTTTC. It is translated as CASSQDGLRGWGANVLTF.

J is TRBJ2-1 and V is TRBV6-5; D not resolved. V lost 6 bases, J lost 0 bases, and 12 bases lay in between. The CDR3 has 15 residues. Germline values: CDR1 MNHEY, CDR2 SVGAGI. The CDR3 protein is CASRLDESSYNEQFF. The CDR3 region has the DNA TGTGCCAGCAGACTTGATGAAAGCTCCTACAATGAGCAGTTCTTC.

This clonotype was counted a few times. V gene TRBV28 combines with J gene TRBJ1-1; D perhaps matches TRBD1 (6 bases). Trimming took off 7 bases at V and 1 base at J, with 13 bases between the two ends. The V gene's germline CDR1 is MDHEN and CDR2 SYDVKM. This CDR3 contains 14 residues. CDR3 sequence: CASIRGQTNTEAFF. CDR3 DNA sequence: TGTGCCAGCATACGTGGACAGACGAACACTGAAGCTTTCTTT.

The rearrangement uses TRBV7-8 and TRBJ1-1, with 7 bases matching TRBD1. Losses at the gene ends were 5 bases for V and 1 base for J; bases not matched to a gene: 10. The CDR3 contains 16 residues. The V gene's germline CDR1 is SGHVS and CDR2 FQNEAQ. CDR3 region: CASSIPTGLANTEAFF. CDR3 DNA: TGTGCCAGCAGCATCCCGACAGGGTTGGCGAACACTGAAGCTTTCTTT.

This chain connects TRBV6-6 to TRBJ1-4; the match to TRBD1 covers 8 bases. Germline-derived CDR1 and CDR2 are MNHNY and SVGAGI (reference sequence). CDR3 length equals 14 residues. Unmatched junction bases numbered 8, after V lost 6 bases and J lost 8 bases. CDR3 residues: CASRARDRQEKLFF. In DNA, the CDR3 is TGTGCCAGCAGGGCAAGGGACAGGCAAGAAAAACTGTTTTTT.

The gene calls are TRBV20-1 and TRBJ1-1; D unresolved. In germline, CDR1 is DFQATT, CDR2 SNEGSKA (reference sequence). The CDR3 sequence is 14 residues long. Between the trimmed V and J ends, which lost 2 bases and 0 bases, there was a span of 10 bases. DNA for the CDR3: TGCAGTGCTAGAAATAATTTATTGAACACTGAAGCTTTCTTT. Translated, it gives CSARNNLLNTEAFF.

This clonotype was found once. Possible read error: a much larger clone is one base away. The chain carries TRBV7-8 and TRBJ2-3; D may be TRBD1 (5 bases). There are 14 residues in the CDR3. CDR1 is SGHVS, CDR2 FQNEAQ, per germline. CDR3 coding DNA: TGTACCAGCAGCTCACCCCAGGGTACTGATACGCAGTATTTT. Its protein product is CTSSSPQGTDTQYF.

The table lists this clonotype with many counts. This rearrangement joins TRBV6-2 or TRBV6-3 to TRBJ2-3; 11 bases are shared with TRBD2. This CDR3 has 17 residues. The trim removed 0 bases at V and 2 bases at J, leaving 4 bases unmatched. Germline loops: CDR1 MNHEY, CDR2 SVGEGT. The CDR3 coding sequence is TGTGCCAGCAGTTACTCGGTACTAGCGGGAGACACAGATACGCAGTATTTT. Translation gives CASSYSVLAGDTDTQYF.